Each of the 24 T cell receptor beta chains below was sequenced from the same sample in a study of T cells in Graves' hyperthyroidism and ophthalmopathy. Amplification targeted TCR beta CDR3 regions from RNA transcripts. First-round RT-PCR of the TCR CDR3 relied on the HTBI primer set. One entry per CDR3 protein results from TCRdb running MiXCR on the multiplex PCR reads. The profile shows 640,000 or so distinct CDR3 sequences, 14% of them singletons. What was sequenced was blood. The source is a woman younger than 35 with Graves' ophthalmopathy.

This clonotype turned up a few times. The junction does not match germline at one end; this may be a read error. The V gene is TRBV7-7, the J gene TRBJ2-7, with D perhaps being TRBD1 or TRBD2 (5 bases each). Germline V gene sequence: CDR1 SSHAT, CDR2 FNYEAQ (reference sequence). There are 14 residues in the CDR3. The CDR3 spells CASSSGTAPYEQYF. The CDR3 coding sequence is TGTGCTAGCAGCTCCGGGACGGCCCCCTACGAGCAGTACTTC.

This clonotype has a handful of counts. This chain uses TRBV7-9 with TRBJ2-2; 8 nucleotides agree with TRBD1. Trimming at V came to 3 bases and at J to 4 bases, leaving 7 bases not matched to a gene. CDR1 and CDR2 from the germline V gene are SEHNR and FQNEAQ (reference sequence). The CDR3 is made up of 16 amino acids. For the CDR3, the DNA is TGTGCCAGCAGCTTGGCAGGGGGCGCGATCACCGGGGAGCTGTTTTTT. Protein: CASSLAGGAITGELFF. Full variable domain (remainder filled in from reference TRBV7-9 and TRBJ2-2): DTGVSQNPRHKITKRGQNVTFRCDPISEHNRLYWYRQTLGQGPEFLTYFQNEAQLEKSRLLSDRFSAERPKGSFSTLEIQRTEQGDSAMYLCASSLAGGAITGELFFGEGSRLTVL.

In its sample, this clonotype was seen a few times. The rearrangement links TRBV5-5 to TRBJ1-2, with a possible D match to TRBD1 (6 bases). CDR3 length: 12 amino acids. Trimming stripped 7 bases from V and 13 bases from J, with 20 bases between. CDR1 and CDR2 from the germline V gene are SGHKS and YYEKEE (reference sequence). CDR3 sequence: CASGIGQLGVTF. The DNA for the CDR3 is TGTGCCAGCGGCATAGGACAGCTTGGCGTCACCTTC. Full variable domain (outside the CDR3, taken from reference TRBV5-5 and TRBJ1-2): DAGVTQSPTHLIKTRGQQVTLRCSPISGHKSVSWYQQVLGQGPQFIFQYYEKEERGRGNFPDRFSARQFPNYSSELNVNALLLGDSALYLCASGIGQLGVTFGSGTRLTVV.

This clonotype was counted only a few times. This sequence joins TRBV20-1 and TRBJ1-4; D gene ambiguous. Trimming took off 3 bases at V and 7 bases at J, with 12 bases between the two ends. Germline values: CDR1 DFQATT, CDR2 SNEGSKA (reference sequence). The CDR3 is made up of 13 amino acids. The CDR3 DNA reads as TGCAGTGCTAGGTCGGATGGGCCTGAAAAACTGTTTTTT. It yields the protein CSARSDGPEKLFF.

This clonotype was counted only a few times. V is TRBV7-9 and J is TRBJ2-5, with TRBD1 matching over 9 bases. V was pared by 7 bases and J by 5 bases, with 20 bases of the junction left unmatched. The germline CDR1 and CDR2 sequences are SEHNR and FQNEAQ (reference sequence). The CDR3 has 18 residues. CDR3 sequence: CASNVDRGDRPFGETQYF. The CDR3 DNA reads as TGTGCCAGCAACGTGGACAGGGGAGATCGCCCGTTCGGGGAGACCCAGTACTTC.

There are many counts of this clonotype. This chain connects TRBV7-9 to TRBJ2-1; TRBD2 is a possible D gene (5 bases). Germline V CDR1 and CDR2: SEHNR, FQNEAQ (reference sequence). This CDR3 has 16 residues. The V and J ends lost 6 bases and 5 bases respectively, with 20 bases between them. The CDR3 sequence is CASSPIEGAKHNEQFF. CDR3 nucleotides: TGTGCCAGCAGTCCAATTGAGGGAGCAAAGCACAATGAGCAGTTCTTC.

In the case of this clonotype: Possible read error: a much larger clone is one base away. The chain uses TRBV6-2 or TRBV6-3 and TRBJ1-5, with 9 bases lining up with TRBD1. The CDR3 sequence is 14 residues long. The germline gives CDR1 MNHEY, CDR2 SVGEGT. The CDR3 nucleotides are TGTGCCGGCAGGTTGGACAGGGGAGGACAGCCCCAGCATTTT. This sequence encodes CAGRLDRGGQPQHF.

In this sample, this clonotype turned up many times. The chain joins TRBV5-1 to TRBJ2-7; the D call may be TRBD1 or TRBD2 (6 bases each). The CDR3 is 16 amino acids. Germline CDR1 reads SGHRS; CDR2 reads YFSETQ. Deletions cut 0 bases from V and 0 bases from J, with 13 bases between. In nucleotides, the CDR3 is TGCGCCAGCAGCTTGGGGGGGGCGCCGACCTCCTACGAGCAGTACTTC. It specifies CASSLGGAPTSYEQYF.

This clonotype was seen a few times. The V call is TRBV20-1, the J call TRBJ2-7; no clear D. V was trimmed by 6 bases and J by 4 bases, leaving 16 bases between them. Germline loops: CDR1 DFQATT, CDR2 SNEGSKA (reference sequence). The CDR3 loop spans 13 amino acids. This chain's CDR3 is CSAPGPPAYEQYF. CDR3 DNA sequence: TGCAGTGCCCCTGGGCCTCCGGCATACGAGCAGTACTTC.

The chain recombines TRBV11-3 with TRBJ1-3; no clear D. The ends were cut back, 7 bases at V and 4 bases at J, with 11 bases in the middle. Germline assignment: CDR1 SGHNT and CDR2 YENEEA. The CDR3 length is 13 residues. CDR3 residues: CASNGPVGNTIYF. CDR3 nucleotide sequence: TGTGCCAGCAATGGCCCCGTCGGAAACACCATATATTTT. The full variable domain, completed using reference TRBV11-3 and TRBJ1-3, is EAGVVQSPRYKIIEKKQPVAFWCNPISGHNTLYWYLQNLGQGPELLIRYENEEAVDDSQLPKDRFSAERLKGVDSTLKIQPAELGDSAVYLCASNGPVGNTIYFGEGSWLTVV.

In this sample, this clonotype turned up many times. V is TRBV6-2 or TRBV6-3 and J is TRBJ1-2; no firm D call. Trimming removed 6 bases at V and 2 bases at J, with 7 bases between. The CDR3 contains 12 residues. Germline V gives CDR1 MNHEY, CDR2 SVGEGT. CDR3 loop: CASRGKNYGYTF. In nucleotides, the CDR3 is TGTGCCAGCAGGGGAAAGAACTATGGCTACACCTTC.

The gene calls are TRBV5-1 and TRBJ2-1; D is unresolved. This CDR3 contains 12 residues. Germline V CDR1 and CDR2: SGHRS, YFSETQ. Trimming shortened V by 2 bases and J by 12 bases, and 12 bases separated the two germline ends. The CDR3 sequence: CASSFAWSGQFF. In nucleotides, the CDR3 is TGCGCCAGCAGCTTCGCCTGGAGTGGGCAGTTCTTC.

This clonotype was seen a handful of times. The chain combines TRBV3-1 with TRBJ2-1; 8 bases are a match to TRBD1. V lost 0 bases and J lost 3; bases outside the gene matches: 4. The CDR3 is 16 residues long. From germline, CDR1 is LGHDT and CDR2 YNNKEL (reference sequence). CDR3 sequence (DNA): TGTGCCAGCAGCCAAGACAGGGGGCGGAACTACAATGAGCAGTTCTTC. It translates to CASSQDRGRNYNEQFF.

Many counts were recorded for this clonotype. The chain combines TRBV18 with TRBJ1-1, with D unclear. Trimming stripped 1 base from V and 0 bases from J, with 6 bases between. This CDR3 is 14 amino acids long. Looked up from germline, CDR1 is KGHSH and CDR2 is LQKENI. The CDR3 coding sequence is TGTGCCAGCTCACCACTACAGATGAACACTGAAGCTTTCTTT. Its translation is CASSPLQMNTEAFF.

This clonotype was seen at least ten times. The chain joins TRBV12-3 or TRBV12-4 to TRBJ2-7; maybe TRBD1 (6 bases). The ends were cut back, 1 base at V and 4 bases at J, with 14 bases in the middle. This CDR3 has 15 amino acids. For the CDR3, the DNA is TGTGCCAGCAGTTTAGGTCCGGGACATATTTACGAGCAGTACTTC. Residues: CASSLGPGHIYEQYF.

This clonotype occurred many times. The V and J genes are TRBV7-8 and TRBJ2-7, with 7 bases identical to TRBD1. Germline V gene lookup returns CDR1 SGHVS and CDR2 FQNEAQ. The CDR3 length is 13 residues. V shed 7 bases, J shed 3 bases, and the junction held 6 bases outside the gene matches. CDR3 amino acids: CASTLGTDYEQYF. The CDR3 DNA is TGTGCCAGCACCCTAGGGACAGACTACGAGCAGTACTTC.

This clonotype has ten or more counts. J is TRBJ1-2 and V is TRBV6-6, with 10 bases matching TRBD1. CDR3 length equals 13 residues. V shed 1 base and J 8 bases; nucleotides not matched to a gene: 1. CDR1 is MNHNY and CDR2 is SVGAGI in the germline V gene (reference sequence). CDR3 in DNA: TGTGCCAGCAGTTACTGGGACAGGGGCGGCTACACCTTC. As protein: CASSYWDRGGYTF.

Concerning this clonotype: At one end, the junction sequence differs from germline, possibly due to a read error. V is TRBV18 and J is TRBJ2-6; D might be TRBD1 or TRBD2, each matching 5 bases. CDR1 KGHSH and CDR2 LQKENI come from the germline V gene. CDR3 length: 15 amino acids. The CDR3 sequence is CASSTQDSGANILTF. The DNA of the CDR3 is TGTGCCAGCTCAACCCAGGACTCTGGGGCCAACATCCTGACTTTC.

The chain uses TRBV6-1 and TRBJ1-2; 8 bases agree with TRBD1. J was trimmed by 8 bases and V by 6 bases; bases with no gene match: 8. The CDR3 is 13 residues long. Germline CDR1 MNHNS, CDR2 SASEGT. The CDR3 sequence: CASRAGQGLGYTF. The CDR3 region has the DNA TGTGCCAGCAGGGCCGGACAGGGTTTAGGCTACACCTTC.

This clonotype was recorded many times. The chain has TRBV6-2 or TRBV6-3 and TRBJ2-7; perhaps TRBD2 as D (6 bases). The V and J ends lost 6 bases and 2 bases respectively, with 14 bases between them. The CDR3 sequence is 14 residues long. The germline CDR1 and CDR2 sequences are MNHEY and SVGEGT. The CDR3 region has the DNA TGTGCCAGCAGCCTGGGACTTAAAACCTACGAGCAGTACTTC. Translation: CASSLGLKTYEQYF.

CDR3 sequence (DNA): TGCAGTGCTAGAGATCGGTATAAGAGAGCGGGCACCGGGGAGCTGTTTTTT. It yields the protein CSARDRYKRAGTGELFF. The chain employs TRBV20-1 and TRBJ2-2, with D tentatively TRBD2 (6 bases). This CDR3 has 17 residues. The germline CDR1 and CDR2 sequences are DFQATT and SNEGSKA (reference sequence). Trimming took off 0 bases at V and 4 bases at J, with 18 bases between the two ends.

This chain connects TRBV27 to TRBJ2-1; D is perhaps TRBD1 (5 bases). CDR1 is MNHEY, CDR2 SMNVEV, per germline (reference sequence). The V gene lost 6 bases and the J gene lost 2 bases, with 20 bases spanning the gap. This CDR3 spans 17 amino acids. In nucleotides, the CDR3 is TGTGCCAGCAGACGGTCAGCGATAAAGGGGACCTACAATGAGCAGTTCTTC. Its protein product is CASRRSAIKGTYNEQFF.

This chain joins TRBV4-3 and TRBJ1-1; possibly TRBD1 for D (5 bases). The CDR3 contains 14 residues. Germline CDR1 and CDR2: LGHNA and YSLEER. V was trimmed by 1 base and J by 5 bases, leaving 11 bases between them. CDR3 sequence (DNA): TGCGCCAGCAGCCAAGTGGGGGGGGGAACTGAAGCTTTCTTT. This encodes CASSQVGGGTEAFF.

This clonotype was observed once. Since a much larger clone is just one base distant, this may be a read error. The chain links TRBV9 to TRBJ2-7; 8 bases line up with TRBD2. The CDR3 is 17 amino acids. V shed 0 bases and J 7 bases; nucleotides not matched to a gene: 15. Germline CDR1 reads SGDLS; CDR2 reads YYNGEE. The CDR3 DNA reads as TGTGCCAGCAGCGTAGGGACTAGCCCCCCCCTCTACAATGAGCAGTACTTC. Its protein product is CASSVGTSPPLYNEQYF.